This T cell receptor beta chain was captured in a study of blood T cells in healthy people across ages. On the study more broadly: T cells yielded about one barcoded beta molecule per two cells through template switching.

Study-wide results and limits: TCR beta diversity was tightly associated with the proportion of naive T cells. Expanded clonotype changes were possibly confounded by unknown donor CMV status.

Comments on this clonotype: What it binds is unknown.

Sample-barcoded 5' priming and a J-beta primer mix drove a second PCR of about 7 to 12 cycles. From the 5' RACE reads, TCRdb called clonotypes with MiXCR, one entry per CDR3 protein. The table includes 500,000 to 550,000 distinct CDR3 sequences, about 24% detected once. The same sample was also used in a study of T cells of mothers and their children. That source adds: Slightly higher overlap, not significant, was seen in related mother-child pairs than in unrelated pairs.

The sequencing input was blood. This TCR derives from a boy between 10 and 17 years old in good health.

The CDR3 here is CASSSLRQSYEQYF. The CDR3 coding sequence is TGTGCCAGCAGCTCCCTACGACAGTCCTACGAGCAGTACTTC. The chain recombines TRBV11-2 with TRBJ2-7; TRBD1 is a possible D gene (5 bases). The V end was cut by 4 bases, the J end by 1 base, with 11 bases between. This CDR3 has 14 residues. CDR1 and CDR2 (germline): SGHAT, FQNNGV.